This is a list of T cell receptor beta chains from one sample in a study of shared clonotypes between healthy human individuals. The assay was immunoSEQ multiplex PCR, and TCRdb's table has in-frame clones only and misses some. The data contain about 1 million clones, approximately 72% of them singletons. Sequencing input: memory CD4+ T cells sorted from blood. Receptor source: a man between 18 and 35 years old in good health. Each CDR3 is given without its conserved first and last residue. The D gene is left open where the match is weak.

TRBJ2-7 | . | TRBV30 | AWSVLGGVYEQY
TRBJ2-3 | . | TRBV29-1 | SVEPLRVSTDTQY
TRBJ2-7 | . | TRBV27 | ASSPDSGRYEQY
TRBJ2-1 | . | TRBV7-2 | ASSLVRASNEQF
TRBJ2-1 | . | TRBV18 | ASSPGQTDNEQF
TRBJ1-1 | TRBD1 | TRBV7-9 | ASSLGMGQVAF
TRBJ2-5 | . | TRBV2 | ASTGGYETQY
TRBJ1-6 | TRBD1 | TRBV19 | ASADRGGSPLH
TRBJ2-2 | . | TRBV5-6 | ASSFGTTTGELF
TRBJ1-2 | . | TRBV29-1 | SVPNNSYGYT
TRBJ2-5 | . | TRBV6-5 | ASSPQTLRGETQY
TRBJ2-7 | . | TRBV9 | ASSVALGNSYEQY
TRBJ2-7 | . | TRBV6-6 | ATGRQSYEQY
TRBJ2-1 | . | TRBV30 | AWSVNRAAGRF
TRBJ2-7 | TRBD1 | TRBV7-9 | ASSFRLQDRGRYEQY
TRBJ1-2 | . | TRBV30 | AWTGANYGYT
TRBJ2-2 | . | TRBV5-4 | ASSLQGSGTGELF
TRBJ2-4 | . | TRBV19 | ASSIDSNLAKNIQY
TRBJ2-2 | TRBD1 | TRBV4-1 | ASSARVPGQGRELF
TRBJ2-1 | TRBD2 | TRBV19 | ASSIDRRGTEQF
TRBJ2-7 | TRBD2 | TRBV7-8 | ASSLVGGSGYEQY
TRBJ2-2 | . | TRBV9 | ASSAGLTNTGELF
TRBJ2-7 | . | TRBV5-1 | ASSLVEGGSEQY
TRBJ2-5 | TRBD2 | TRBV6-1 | ASRPGLAGAETQY
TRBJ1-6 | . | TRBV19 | ASGIGVDGNSPLH
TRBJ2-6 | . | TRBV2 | ASSGDGVRAIGANVLT
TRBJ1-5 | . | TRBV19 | ASGGSNQPQH
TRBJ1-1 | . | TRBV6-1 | ASTTGLGNTEAF
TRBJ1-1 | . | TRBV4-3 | ASSQDRVNTEAF
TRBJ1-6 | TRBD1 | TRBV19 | ASTFGTGNSPLH
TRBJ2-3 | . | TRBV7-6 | ASSLGGRRTDTQY
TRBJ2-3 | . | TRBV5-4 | ASSNGADTDTQY
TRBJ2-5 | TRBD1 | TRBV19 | ASSSQGMQGTQY
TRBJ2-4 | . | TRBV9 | ASSVGVSRDQNIQY
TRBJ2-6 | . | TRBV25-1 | ASGNAGANVLT
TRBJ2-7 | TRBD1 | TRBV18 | ASSGGTGAISYEQY
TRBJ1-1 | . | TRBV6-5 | ASRREGRTEAF
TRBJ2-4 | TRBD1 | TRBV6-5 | ASSSDRAGNIQY